Presented here are 25 T cell receptor beta chains from one specimen sequenced in a study of Ad26.COV2.S vaccination and SARS-CoV-2 variants. Treatment specified: over 15 received Ad26.COV2.S at low or high dose, single or two shots; 5 received placebo; per-sample allocation not given. On day 63 after the first injection, vaccine and placebo recipients gave samples. Assay used: immunoSEQ multiplex PCR; TCRdb lists only in-frame clones, some missing. Among about 400,000 clones, approximately 89% were seen once, and the ten largest hold around 2%. The source material was peripheral blood, sampled in a trial of Ad26.COV2.S vaccine versus placebo. The receptors shown here come from a person aged 18 to 59 who received the Ad26.COV2.S COVID-19 vaccine or a placebo.

The J gene is TRBJ1-1, the V gene TRBV4-3; D unclear. The CDR3 runs to 13 residues. CDR1 and CDR2 (germline): LGHNA, YSLEER. Trimming took off 10 bases at V and 5 bases at J, with 17 bases between the two ends. The CDR3 reads CATIFGCGTEAFF. For the CDR3, the DNA is TGCGCCACCATCTTCGGCTGTGGGACTGAAGCTTTCTTT.

This chain joins TRBV10-3 and TRBJ2-3, with a weak D call TRBD2 (5 bases). The CDR3 spans 13 residues. V lost 2 bases, J lost 3 bases, and 6 bases lay in between. The germline V gene has CDR1 ENHRY and CDR2 SYGVKD. CDR3 in DNA: TGTGCCATCAGTGAGGGGGAGACAGATACGCAGTATTTT. This gives the protein CAISEGETDTQYF.

The gene calls are TRBV30 and TRBJ1-2; 10 bases agree with TRBD1. After removal of 3 bases from V and 3 bases from J, the junction contained 1 base not matched to a gene. This CDR3 has 13 residues. Germline V gene sequence: CDR1 GTSNPN, CDR2 SVGIG (reference sequence). In DNA, the CDR3 is TGTGCCTGGAGGGGGACAGGGGACTATGGCTACACCTTC. Encoded protein: CAWRGTGDYGYTF.

The chain couples TRBV4-1 to TRBJ2-1; D is unclear. There are 13 residues in the CDR3. Trimming removed 0 bases from V and 9 bases from J, with 9 bases in between. Germline V gene data show CDR1 as MGHRA and CDR2 as YSYEKL. The CDR3 loop reads CASSQDTGAEQFF. CDR3 nucleotide sequence: TGCGCCAGCAGCCAAGATACCGGAGCTGAGCAGTTCTTC.

The gene calls are TRBV28 and TRBJ2-3; 8 bases are shared with TRBD1. This CDR3 contains 17 residues. V gave up 6 bases and J gave up 0 bases; unmatched junction bases: 11. Germline CDR1 is MDHEN and CDR2 is SYDVKM. The CDR3 DNA reads TGTGCCAGCAGCCCTCACGGACAGGGACGAAGCACAGATACGCAGTATTTT. Amino acid sequence: CASSPHGQGRSTDTQYF.

This chain links TRBV5-4 with TRBJ2-2; TRBD2 matches at 10 bases. The CDR3 runs 16 residues. Germline V CDR1 and CDR2: SGHNT, YYREEE (reference sequence). With 3 bases clipped from V and 1 base from J, the junction kept 3 bases outside the gene matches. DNA of the CDR3: TGTGCCAGCAGCTCGTGGACTAGCGGGAACACCGGGGAGCTGTTTTTT. It yields the protein CASSSWTSGNTGELFF.

The gene calls are TRBV4-1 and TRBJ1-5, with D unresolved. Trimming removed 3 bases at V and 4 bases at J, with 4 bases between. The germline gives CDR1 MGHRA, CDR2 YSYEKL. This CDR3 is 12 amino acids long. The CDR3 is CASSHQNQPQHF. In nucleotides, the CDR3 is TGCGCCAGCAGCCACCAAAATCAGCCCCAGCATTTT.

The chain uses TRBV28 and TRBJ1-5; D call uncertain. V was cut by 6 bases and J by 5 bases, with 26 bases left in between. The CDR3 has 18 residues. Per the germline V gene, CDR1 is MDHEN and CDR2 is SYDVKM. CDR3 loop: CASRPTRWKWGGDQPQHF. CDR3 nucleotide sequence: TGTGCCAGCAGGCCAACCCGCTGGAAATGGGGTGGCGATCAGCCCCAGCATTTT.

The V gene is TRBV6-6, the J gene TRBJ2-5; 13 bases match TRBD2. CDR1 and CDR2 (germline): MNHNY, SVGAGI (reference sequence). This CDR3 contains 16 residues. V shed 6 bases, J shed 4 bases, and the junction held 8 bases outside the gene matches. In DNA form, the CDR3 reads TGTGCCAGCAGCAAACTAGCGGGAGGGCCAGTAGAGACCCAGTACTTC. Residues: CASSKLAGGPVETQYF.

V gene TRBV19 combines with J gene TRBJ1-1; TRBD1 might be the D (5 bases). The CDR3 is made up of 15 amino acids. V was trimmed by 5 bases and J by 1 base, leaving 14 bases between them. CDR1 is LNHDA and CDR2 is SQIVND in the germline V gene (reference sequence). The CDR3 reads CASSPRQGTNTEAFF. The CDR3 nucleotides read TGTGCCAGTAGTCCACGTCAGGGAACGAACACTGAAGCTTTCTTT. The whole variable domain, remainder taken from reference TRBV19 and TRBJ1-1, is DGGITQSPKYLFRKEGQNVTLSCEQNLNHDAMYWYRQDPGQGLRLIYYSQIVNDFQKGDIAEGYSVSREKKESFPLTVTSAQKNPTAFYLCASSPRQGTNTEAFFGQGTRLTVV.

V and J are TRBV5-5 and TRBJ2-6; 8 bases match TRBD2. V dropped 0 bases and J dropped 0; count of bases not matched to a gene: 5. CDR1 is SGHKS and CDR2 is YYEKEE in the germline V gene (reference sequence). The length of the CDR3 is 18 residues. CDR3 residues: CASSLVSGTLSGANVLTF. CDR3 coding DNA: TGTGCCAGCAGCTTGGTTAGCGGGACCCTCTCTGGGGCCAACGTCCTGACTTTC.

V usage is TRBV3-1 (or the pseudogene TRBV3-2) and J usage is TRBJ1-2; tentative D call: TRBD1 (5 bases). This CDR3 comprises 13 residues. Trimming left V 7 bases short and J 8 bases short, with 17 bases between. Germline loops: CDR1 LGHDT, CDR2 YNNKEL (reference sequence). The CDR3: CASTQGFLYGYTF. The CDR3 nucleotides read TGTGCCAGCACCCAGGGTTTCCTATACGGCTACACCTTC.

V is TRBV4-1 and J is TRBJ1-3; unclear D gene. The germline gives CDR1 MGHRA, CDR2 YSYEKL. Trimming removed 4 bases from V and 0 bases from J, with 4 bases in between. The length of the CDR3 is 13 residues. Written as DNA, the CDR3 is TGCGCCAGCAGCCCCGACTCTGGAAACACCATATATTTT. Encoded protein: CASSPDSGNTIYF.

This chain links TRBV6-2 or TRBV6-3 with TRBJ1-1; no clear D gene. The CDR3 is 15 residues long. Trimming pared 0 bases from V and 0 bases from J, leaving 8 bases between. Germline V gene sequence: CDR1 MNHEY, CDR2 SVGEGT. The CDR3 spells CASSYSGSLNTEAFF. The CDR3 DNA follows: TGTGCCAGCAGTTACTCGGGCAGTTTGAACACTGAAGCTTTCTTT.

The table lists this clone with a few counts. The chain employs TRBV7-9 and TRBJ1-6; D call uncertain. In germline, CDR1 is SEHNR, CDR2 FQNEAQ (reference sequence). With 3 bases removed from V and 6 bases from J, the gap between germline ends came to 9 bases. This CDR3 contains 14 residues. The CDR3 coding sequence is TGTGCCAGCAGCTTTACAGAGCCTAATTCACCCCTCCACTTT. Its protein is CASSFTEPNSPLHF.

V gene TRBV6-5 combines with J gene TRBJ2-1; TRBD2 aligns across 7 bases. CDR3 length equals 14 residues. V gave up 7 bases and J gave up 2 bases; unmatched junction bases: 5. The germline V gene encodes CDR1 MNHEY and CDR2 SVGAGI. The CDR3 DNA sequence: TGTGCCAGCATAAAGGGAGGGCCCTACAATGAGCAGTTCTTC. Its protein product is CASIKGGPYNEQFF.

V and J are TRBV6-4 and TRBJ2-3, with 8 bases lining up with TRBD2. After removal of 6 bases from V and 4 bases from J, the junction contained 6 bases not matched to a gene. The CDR3 extends over 14 amino acids. From germline, CDR1 is MRHNA and CDR2 SNTAGT. The CDR3 loop is CASSPGGEADTQYF. CDR3 DNA sequence: TGTGCCAGCAGCCCGGGGGGGGAAGCAGATACGCAGTATTTT.

The rearrangement uses TRBV19 and TRBJ1-6, with D uncertain. Germline V gives CDR1 LNHDA, CDR2 SQIVND (reference sequence). The CDR3 spans 17 residues. V was cut by 1 base and J by 0 bases, with 10 bases left in between. CDR3 in DNA: TGTGCCAGTAGTATAGTAGGGCGGACCTCCTATAATTCACCCCTCCACTTT. It codes for CASSIVGRTSYNSPLHF.

The chain is built from TRBV2 and TRBJ1-2; no clear D gene. The CDR3 has 14 amino acids. V lost 0 bases, J lost 1 base, and 6 bases lay in between. Germline V gene data show CDR1 as SNHLY and CDR2 as FYNNEI. The CDR3 sequence is CASSEAMGNYGYTF. The CDR3 DNA follows: TGTGCCAGCAGTGAAGCAATGGGTAACTATGGCTACACCTTC.

The chain joins TRBV10-3 to TRBJ1-2, with D possibly being TRBD1 (5 bases). The CDR3 length is 14 residues. The germline V gene has CDR1 ENHRY and CDR2 SYGVKD. The germline V and J ends were trimmed by 6 bases and 5 bases, with 16 bases remaining between them. The CDR3 nucleotides read TGTGCCATCAGAGGGGCCCACACGGCGTATGGCTACACCTTC. Its translation: CAIRGAHTAYGYTF.

The chain links TRBV6-6 to TRBJ1-4, with D tentatively TRBD1 (5 bases). Trimming removed 0 bases from V and 8 bases from J, with 16 bases in between. Germline V CDR1 and CDR2: MNHNY, SVGAGI (reference sequence). The CDR3 length is 16 residues. CDR3 amino acids: CASSYSMGGAGEKLFF. DNA for the CDR3: TGTGCCAGCAGTTACTCGATGGGTGGGGCAGGGGAAAAACTGTTTTTT.

The rearrangement joins TRBV19 to TRBJ1-1; perhaps TRBD1 as D (5 bases). Germline CDR1 LNHDA, CDR2 SQIVND (reference sequence). The CDR3 contains 14 residues. V lost 5 bases, J lost 5 bases, and 15 bases lay in between. CDR3 sequence reads: CASSLGGRGTEAFF. The CDR3 DNA follows: TGTGCCAGTAGTCTAGGAGGCCGGGGGACTGAAGCTTTCTTT.

The V call is TRBV15, the J call TRBJ2-1; no clear D. Germline V gene data show CDR1 as LNHNV and CDR2 as YYDKDF (reference sequence). This CDR3 has 16 residues. V was pared by 2 bases and J by 3 bases, with 14 bases between. CDR3 loop: CATSRPPGRIYNEQFF. The DNA of the CDR3 is TGTGCCACCAGCAGACCACCCGGCCGGATCTACAATGAGCAGTTCTTC.

The V call is TRBV7-9, the J call TRBJ1-4, with 7 bases fitting TRBD1. The J segment lost 0 bases and the V segment lost 4 bases, leaving 5 bases of the junction unmatched. CDR1 is SEHNR and CDR2 is FQNEAQ in the germline V gene (reference sequence). The CDR3 covers 16 residues. Here the CDR3 DNA reads TGTGCCAGCAGCTCAACAGGGACAGCAACTAATGAAAAACTGTTTTTT. It translates to CASSSTGTATNEKLFF.

This sequence joins TRBV4-1 and TRBJ2-5; D may correspond to TRBD1 or TRBD2 (6 bases each). Trimming stripped 2 bases from V and 4 bases from J, with 14 bases between. Germline V gives CDR1 MGHRA, CDR2 YSYEKL. This CDR3 comprises 15 residues. The DNA for the CDR3 is TGCGCCAGCAGCCAACTAGCGTGGGGGCGAGAGACCCAGTACTTC. Its translation is CASSQLAWGRETQYF.